The entry that follows covers one T cell receptor (beta chain) sequence. The CDR3 has 12 amino acids. V was clipped by 6 bases and J by 0 bases, with 6 bases between them. Treatment denoted: some 20 received Ad26.COV2.S at low or high dose, single or two shots; 5 received placebo; per-sample allocation not given. After the first vaccine or placebo injection, samples were drawn on day 63. Assay: immunoSEQ multiplex PCR; the TCRdb copy retains only in-frame clones and omits some. The data show around 450,000 clones, roughly 90% seen once. This entry belongs to a study of Ad26.COV2.S vaccination and SARS-CoV-2 variants.

The gene calls are TRBV12-3 or TRBV12-4 and TRBJ2-7; no definite D call. Specimen: peripheral blood, collected in a trial of Ad26.COV2.S vaccine versus placebo. This clonotype originated in a person between 18 and 59 years old who received the Ad26.COV2.S COVID-19 vaccine or a placebo. The CDR3 DNA is TGTGCCAGCAGCCCGGCCTCCTACGAGCAGTACTTC. Residues: CASSPASYEQYF.